The 27 T cell receptor beta chains below all came from one sample that was sequenced in a study of CD8 T cells in ankylosing spondylitis. Study findings and constraints: A motif of roughly 8 highly homologous TCR beta variants was seen as apparently characteristic of ankylosing spondylitis blood.

Their specific antigens are unknown. TCRdb passed the 5' RACE reads through MiXCR, listing each CDR3 protein once. The table lists 220,000 or so distinct CDR3 sequences, around 18% of them singletons. Sequences were obtained from blood, either unsorted or a sorted T cell fraction (not recorded which). The source is a male donor with ankylosing spondylitis.

V gene TRBV3-1 combines with J gene TRBJ1-2; unclear D gene. The germline CDR1 and CDR2 sequences are LGHDT and YNNKEL (reference sequence). The length of the CDR3 is 14 residues. V shed 0 bases and J shed 4 bases, with 9 bases lying between them. CDR3 sequence: CASSQESQAYGYTF. The DNA for the CDR3 is TGTGCCAGCAGCCAAGAAAGTCAGGCCTATGGCTACACCTTC.

The V and J genes are TRBV27 and TRBJ2-2; 11 nucleotides line up with TRBD1. With 7 bases clipped from V and 5 bases from J, the junction kept 6 bases outside the gene matches. Germline lookup yields CDR1 MNHEY and CDR2 SMNVEV (reference sequence). This CDR3 is built from 15 residues. The CDR3 is CASTLGDRGTGELFF. The CDR3 DNA is TGTGCCAGCACCCTCGGGGACAGGGGGACCGGGGAGCTGTTTTTT.

The chain has TRBV7-2 and TRBJ1-1; possibly TRBD1 for D (5 bases). V lost 1 base and J 8 bases, leaving 14 bases between the germline ends. CDR3 length: 14 amino acids. Germline lookup yields CDR1 SGHTA and CDR2 FQGNSA. Written as DNA, the CDR3 is TGTGCCAGCAGCTTAGTAGCGTCAGGACAAGAAGCTTTCTTT. Protein sequence: CASSLVASGQEAFF.

The table lists this clonotype with a few counts. V is TRBV19 and J is TRBJ2-1; perhaps D is TRBD1 or TRBD2 (5 bases each). Trimming shortened V by 2 bases and J by 0 bases, and 8 bases separated the two germline ends. Germline values: CDR1 LNHDA, CDR2 SQIVND (reference sequence). CDR3 length equals 15 residues. The CDR3 loop is CASSILGDSYNEQFF. In DNA form, the CDR3 reads TGTGCCAGTAGTATACTGGGGGACTCCTACAATGAGCAGTTCTTC.

In this sample, this clonotype turned up a few times. The J gene is TRBJ1-3, the V gene TRBV25-1, with D unresolved. V was cut by 5 bases and J by 0 bases, with 2 bases left in between. The CDR3 loop spans 12 amino acids. CDR1 is MGHDK, CDR2 SYGVNS, per germline. DNA for the CDR3: TGTGCCAGCAGTATCTCTGGAAACACCATATATTTT. It codes for CASSISGNTIYF.

Only a few counts were recorded for this clonotype. The J gene is TRBJ2-5, the V gene TRBV3-1; 12 nucleotides line up with TRBD2. Germline CDR1 LGHDT, CDR2 YNNKEL (reference sequence). The V gene end was trimmed by 1 base and the J gene end by 3 bases; junction bases not matched to a gene: 3. The CDR3 is made up of 16 amino acids. The DNA of the CDR3 is TGTGCCAGCAGCCAAGTGACTAGCGGGAGAGAAGAGACCCAGTACTTC. It codes for CASSQVTSGREETQYF.

This clonotype was seen a few times. The chain employs TRBV4-1 and TRBJ1-4, with D hard to call. V lost 4 bases and J lost 7, with 13 bases in between. CDR1 and CDR2 from the germline V gene are MGHRA and YSYEKL. This CDR3 region has 14 residues. The CDR3: CASSPHFSAEKLFF. The CDR3 nucleotides read TGCGCCAGCAGCCCTCACTTTTCAGCTGAAAAACTGTTTTTT.

The CDR3 DNA sequence: TGTGCCAGCAGCGTTAGAAGCGGGGAAACCTACAATGAGCAGTTCTTC. It encodes CASSVRSGETYNEQFF. This chain joins TRBV9 and TRBJ2-1, with 7 positions matching TRBD2. In germline, CDR1 is SGDLS, CDR2 YYNGEE. CDR3 length: 16 amino acids. The V segment lost 2 bases and the J segment 2 bases; nucleotides outside the gene matches: 7.

This clonotype has just a few counts. The V and J genes are TRBV20-1 and TRBJ2-2; possible D gene TRBD1, 7 bases. This CDR3 comprises 15 residues. Germline CDR1 reads DFQATT; CDR2 reads SNEGSKA (reference sequence). The V and J ends lost 7 bases and 2 bases respectively, with 17 bases between them. CDR3: CSVGGGGDNTGELFF. CDR3 bases: TGCAGTGTTGGAGGGGGCGGGGACAACACCGGGGAGCTGTTTTTT.

This clonotype turned up a few times. The chain carries TRBV6-2 or TRBV6-3 and TRBJ2-1; 11 bases fit TRBD2. Germline CDR1 and CDR2: MNHEY and SVGEGT. The CDR3 runs to 16 residues. V dropped 4 bases and J dropped 3; count of bases not matched to a gene: 5. Here the CDR3 DNA reads TGTGCCAGCAGTTCCCTAGCGGGAGGAGTCTACAATGAGCAGTTCTTC. It encodes CASSSLAGGVYNEQFF.

This clonotype has only a few counts. This chain's CDR3 is CASSGWAANNEQFF. For the CDR3, the DNA is TGTGCCAGCTCTGGCTGGGCAGCGAACAATGAGCAGTTCTTC. This chain joins TRBV7-9 and TRBJ2-1, with D hard to call. The CDR3 runs 14 residues. V shed 8 bases and J shed 5 bases, with 16 bases lying between them. Looked up from germline, CDR1 is SEHNR and CDR2 is FQNEAQ (reference sequence). The entire variable domain, with the rest obtained from reference TRBV7-9 and TRBJ2-1, is as follows: DTGVSQNPRHKITKRGQNVTFRCDPISEHNRLYWYRQTLGQGPEFLTYFQNEAQLEKSRLLSDRFSAERPKGSFSTLEIQRTEQGDSAMYLCASSGWAANNEQFFGPGTRLTVL.

This clonotype showed up many times. V and J are TRBV5-1 and TRBJ1-5; maybe TRBD1 (5 bases). Trimming took 0 bases from V and 1 from J, leaving 11 bases between them. Germline CDR1 is SGHRS and CDR2 is YFSETQ. The CDR3 runs to 16 residues. CDR3 in DNA: TGCGCCAGCAGCTTGGATGGCAGGGACAGCAATCAGCCCCAGCATTTT. It is translated as CASSLDGRDSNQPQHF.

This chain joins TRBV2 and TRBJ2-7; TRBD2 matches 9 bases. Germline assignment: CDR1 SNHLY and CDR2 FYNNEI. V trimming: 2 bases; J trimming: 3 bases; junction bases outside the gene matches: 2. This CDR3 spans 14 amino acids. The CDR3 here is CASSELAGYYEQYF. CDR3 nucleotides: TGTGCCAGCAGTGAACTAGCGGGGTACTACGAGCAGTACTTC.

This clonotype has a count of ten or more. The V gene is TRBV7-9, the J gene TRBJ1-5; D not certain. This CDR3 spans 14 amino acids. Trimming pared 1 base from V and 3 bases from J, leaving 7 bases between. Germline CDR1 and CDR2: SEHNR and FQNEAQ (reference sequence). The CDR3 loop reads CASSLDGFNQPQHF. CDR3 nucleotides: TGTGCCAGCAGCTTAGATGGATTCAATCAGCCCCAGCATTTT.

The chain is built from TRBV12-3 or TRBV12-4 and TRBJ2-5, with a tentative D call TRBD2 (6 bases). CDR3 length: 16 amino acids. V lost 4 bases to trimming and J lost 1 base, with 16 bases between them. Here the CDR3 DNA reads TGTGCCAGCAGTTCAGCCGCGGGGCCCGTCCAAGAGACCCAGTACTTC. This codes for CASSSAAGPVQETQYF.

This clonotype showed up just a few times. The chain employs TRBV7-4 and TRBJ2-7; no definite D call. V shed 2 bases and J shed 3 bases, with 11 bases lying between them. From germline, CDR1 is SGHVT and CDR2 SQSDAQ. The CDR3 sequence is 14 residues long. CDR3 sequence (DNA): TGTGCCAGCAGCTTACGGGCAATCCGCTACGAGCAGTACTTC. It translates to CASSLRAIRYEQYF.

The chain carries TRBV7-6 and TRBJ2-2, with D maybe TRBD1 (5 bases). Germline assignment: CDR1 SGHVS and CDR2 FNYEAQ. V lost 5 bases and J lost 6, with 13 bases in between. The CDR3 covers 14 residues. The CDR3 here is CASSPAGWAGELFF. The CDR3 coding sequence is TGTGCCAGCAGCCCGGCAGGGTGGGCCGGGGAGCTGTTTTTT.

This clonotype occurred many times. This chain uses TRBV7-9 with TRBJ2-2, with D possibly matching TRBD2 (6 bases). V was cut by 7 bases and J by 0 bases, with 15 bases left in between. The CDR3 spans 16 residues. Germline CDR1 reads SEHNR; CDR2 reads FQNEAQ (reference sequence). CDR3 DNA sequence: TGTGCCAGCACCTCGGGACTGGTGCCGAACACCGGGGAGCTGTTTTTT. As protein: CASTSGLVPNTGELFF.

A few counts support this clonotype. The chain is built from TRBV5-8 and TRBJ2-7; 9 bases map to TRBD1. This CDR3 contains 13 residues. The trim removed 3 bases at V and 3 bases at J, leaving 1 base unmatched. Germline-derived CDR1 and CDR2 are SGHTS and YDEGEE. The CDR3 region is CASSSDRGYEQYF. CDR3 DNA sequence: TGTGCCAGCAGCTCGGACAGGGGCTACGAGCAGTACTTC.

The chain joins TRBV15 to TRBJ2-3; D call uncertain. The CDR3 length is 13 residues. The germline V gene encodes CDR1 LNHNV and CDR2 YYDKDF (reference sequence). The V end lost 4 bases, the J end lost 3 bases, and 8 bases lay between the germline ends. The CDR3 nucleotides read TGTGCCACCAGCATGACAAGGACAGATACGCAGTATTTT. It specifies CATSMTRTDTQYF.

This clonotype showed up just a few times. The chain links TRBV9 to TRBJ1-1; D might be TRBD1 (5 bases). Per germline, CDR1 SGDLS and CDR2 YYNGEE. V lost 4 bases to trimming and J lost 1 base, with 8 bases between them. The CDR3 contains 13 residues. The CDR3 spells CASSIGQNTEAFF. CDR3 nucleotides: TGTGCCAGCAGCATCGGACAGAACACTGAAGCTTTCTTT.

The chain uses TRBV7-8 and TRBJ2-1; TRBD2 agrees at 8 bases. This CDR3 region has 16 residues. Germline values: CDR1 SGHVS, CDR2 FQNEAQ. Germline trimming cut 5 bases from V and 8 bases from J; bases unmatched to any gene: 14. Here the CDR3 reads CASSLPRSGREDEQFF. CDR3 coding DNA: TGTGCCAGCAGCCTCCCCCGCTCGGGGCGGGAGGATGAGCAGTTCTTC.

This clonotype was counted many times. The chain links TRBV12-3 or TRBV12-4 to TRBJ2-7, with D hard to call. This CDR3 contains 12 residues. V lost 3 bases and J lost 5, with 8 bases in between. CDR3 DNA: TGTGCCAGCAGTTTGACTTTAAACGAGCAGTACTTC. Amino acid sequence: CASSLTLNEQYF.

This clonotype occurred a few times. This rearrangement joins TRBV27 to TRBJ2-1; 7 bases match TRBD2. CDR3 length equals 12 residues. Unmatched junction bases numbered 2, after V lost 2 bases and J lost 10 bases. CDR1 MNHEY and CDR2 SMNVEV come from the germline V gene (reference sequence). The CDR3 here is CASSLGGVEQFF. Here the CDR3 DNA reads TGTGCCAGCAGTTTAGGGGGGGTAGAGCAGTTCTTC.

This clonotype was recorded a few times. The CDR3 coding sequence is TGCGCCAGCAGCCAAGAGAGAGAGACCCAGTACTTC. Protein product: CASSQERETQYF. The V call is TRBV4-3, the J call TRBJ2-5; D not certain. V gave up 0 bases and J gave up 4 bases, with 3 bases separating them. Germline V gene lookup returns CDR1 LGHNA and CDR2 YSLEER. The CDR3 spans 12 residues.

The rearrangement links TRBV2 to TRBJ1-5; D gene ambiguous. V lost 7 bases and J lost 3, with 13 bases in between. The CDR3 loop spans 14 amino acids. CDR1 is SNHLY, CDR2 FYNNEI, per germline. For the CDR3, the DNA is TGTGCCAGCATACCGGCCGGTTACAATCAGCCCCAGCATTTT. Its protein product is CASIPAGYNQPQHF.

The chain is built from TRBV7-9 and TRBJ1-4, with unresolved D. Germline values: CDR1 SEHNR, CDR2 FQNEAQ (reference sequence). Trimming removed 4 bases at V and 8 bases at J, with 14 bases between. This CDR3 has 14 residues. The CDR3 sequence is CASSSTITSEKLFF. Here the CDR3 DNA reads TGTGCCAGCAGCTCGACGATCACCAGCGAAAAACTGTTTTTT. The variable domain in full, completed from reference TRBV7-9 and TRBJ1-4, reads DTGVSQNPRHKITKRGQNVTFRCDPISEHNRLYWYRQTLGQGPEFLTYFQNEAQLEKSRLLSDRFSAERPKGSFSTLEIQRTEQGDSAMYLCASSSTITSEKLFFGSGTQLSVL.